These 12 T cell receptor beta chains came from one sample sequenced in a study of T-cell reconstitution after alpha-beta-depleted transplantation in children. During its preparation, the TCRbeta library received unique molecular identifiers. TCRdb passed the PCR reads through MiXCR, listing each CDR3 protein once. The data show almost 250,000 distinct CDR3 sequences, with over 20% seen just once and roughly 2.6% held by the top ten. The source was PBMCs, collected before TCRalphabeta/CD19-depleted stem cell transplant. Every receptor here comes from a girl between 2 and 10 years old with Fanconi anemia, due to receive a stem cell transplant.

This clonotype was counted many times. The rearrangement joins TRBV12-3 or TRBV12-4 to TRBJ2-5; 7 nucleotides agree with TRBD1. Losses at the gene ends were 5 bases for V and 6 bases for J; bases not matched to a gene: 9. The CDR3 has 14 amino acids. The CDR3: CASSQGQVEKTQYF. The CDR3 DNA follows: TGTGCCAGCAGTCAAGGACAGGTGGAGAAGACCCAGTACTTC.

The chain has TRBV18 and TRBJ1-1; 8 bases line up with TRBD1. This CDR3 is built from 15 residues. V shed 3 bases and J 5 bases; nucleotides not matched to a gene: 8. Germline V gives CDR1 KGHSH, CDR2 LQKENI. The CDR3 reads CASSPLQGVMTEAFF. The DNA for the CDR3 is TGTGCCAGCTCACCCTTACAGGGGGTAATGACTGAAGCTTTCTTT.

This clonotype has just a few counts. V usage is TRBV21-1 and J usage is TRBJ2-5. TRBV21-1 is shown as a pseudogene. CDR3 length equals 12 residues. As DNA, the CDR3 is TGTGCCAGCAGCAAGAGTAGCGAGACCCAGTACTTC. Its translation is CASSKSSETQYF.

This clonotype was seen at least ten times. The V and J genes are TRBV12-3 or TRBV12-4 and TRBJ2-7; 12 positions match TRBD2. This CDR3 is built from 15 residues. Unmatched junction bases numbered 7, after V lost 6 bases and J lost 4 bases. CDR3 residues: CASSRTSGAPYEQYF. The CDR3 region has the DNA TGTGCCAGCAGCCGGACTAGCGGGGCGCCTTACGAGCAGTACTTC.

This clonotype was counted many times. The rearrangement uses TRBV29-1 and TRBJ2-3; tentative D call: TRBD2 (5 bases). CDR1 is SQVTM, CDR2 ANQGSEA, per germline. Trimming took 1 base from V and 2 from J, leaving 10 bases between them. This CDR3 has 14 residues. CDR3 DNA sequence: TGCAGCGTTGAAGGTGGACTGCACACAGATACGCAGTATTTT. Translation gives CSVEGGLHTDTQYF.

This clonotype was seen ten or more times. This chain connects TRBV20-1 to TRBJ2-3; 7 bases are a match to TRBD1. Germline CDR1 is DFQATT and CDR2 is SNEGSKA (reference sequence). The junction had 9 bases not matched to a gene; V was cut back by 4 bases and J by 2 bases. This CDR3 comprises 15 residues. The CDR3 is CSANPGQQATDTQYF. The DNA for the CDR3 is TGCAGTGCTAATCCGGGACAGCAGGCCACAGATACGCAGTATTTT.

At least ten counts were recorded for this clonotype. This chain uses TRBV12-3 or TRBV12-4 with TRBJ2-7; D is unresolved. The CDR3 runs 14 residues. V was clipped by 5 bases and J by 0 bases, with 11 bases between them. The CDR3 spells CASSDDGTSYEQYF. The CDR3 DNA follows: TGTGCCAGCAGTGATGACGGAACCTCCTACGAGCAGTACTTC.

This clonotype has just a few counts. The chain has TRBV20-1 and TRBJ2-1; the match to TRBD2 covers 8 bases. Germline CDR1 is DFQATT and CDR2 is SNEGSKA (reference sequence). With V trimmed by 2 bases and J by 3 bases, 9 bases remained unmatched. The CDR3 contains 16 residues. In DNA, the CDR3 is TGCAGTGCTAGATCCGTAAGGGGGACTAGCTACAATGAGCAGTTCTTC. It codes for CSARSVRGTSYNEQFF.

This clonotype was counted at least ten times. This sequence joins TRBV27 and TRBJ1-6; D gene unclear. The ends were cut back, 8 bases at V and 6 bases at J, with 14 bases in the middle. Germline assignment: CDR1 MNHEY and CDR2 SMNVEV (reference sequence). CDR3 length equals 14 residues. CDR3 nucleotide sequence: TGTGCCAGCGGCGCTTCATGGGGTAATTCACCCCTCCACTTT. It is translated as CASGASWGNSPLHF.

This clonotype was seen many times. The genes are TRBV6-1 and TRBJ2-3; the D gene is possibly TRBD2 (6 bases). Trimming took off 5 bases at V and 6 bases at J, with 18 bases between the two ends. This CDR3 is 15 amino acids long. Germline values: CDR1 MNHNS, CDR2 SASEGT. The CDR3 bases are TGTGCCAGCAGTAAGGACTACCCGCCCCATGATACGCAGTATTTT. Translated: CASSKDYPPHDTQYF.

The chain links TRBV28 to TRBJ2-7; tentative D call: TRBD1 (8 bases). Between the trimmed V and J ends, which lost 3 bases and 2 bases, there was a span of 14 bases. Germline CDR1 and CDR2: MDHEN and SYDVKM. This CDR3 is 15 amino acids long. The CDR3 nucleotides are TGTGCCAGCAGTTTGGACAGGGAGGGGGCCTACGAGCAGTACTTC. It encodes CASSLDREGAYEQYF.

This clonotype was detected ten times or more. The chain is built from TRBV15 and TRBJ2-4; no clear D. The CDR3 has 15 residues. V gave up 0 bases and J gave up 3 bases, with 9 bases separating them. Germline loops: CDR1 LNHNV, CDR2 YYDKDF (reference sequence). CDR3 sequence: CATSRDLASKNIQYF. CDR3 DNA: TGTGCCACCAGCAGAGATCTGGCGAGCAAAAACATTCAGTACTTC.